The rows below give T cell receptor beta chains drawn from one sample of a study of blood T cell repertoires in COVID-19. The assay was immunoSEQ multiplex PCR, and TCRdb's table has in-frame clones only and misses some. The repertoire holds around 58,000 clones, roughly 80% seen once, with approximately 5.7% in the top ten. Input material: peripheral blood. Every receptor here comes from a human donor in a cohort sampled during active COVID-19. The CDR3 runs from the conserved cysteine through the conserved F or W. Fields, in order: clone size, V gene, D gene, CDR3 length, J gene, CDR3 protein, CDR3 DNA. A D gene is named only where the DNA matches it firmly. A row's size may be missing; if present it is once, few, many or a size class.

>-|TRBV3-1/TRBV3-2|TRBD2|17|TRBJ2-3
CASSQGLAVTSTDTQYF
TGTGCCAGCAGCCAGGGACTAGCGGTTACAAGCACAGATACGCAGTATTTT
>once|TRBV21-1|-|12|TRBJ2-7
CASPLSFREQYF
TGTGCCAGTCCTCTTTCCTTTCGGGAGCAGTACTTC
>once|TRBV28|-|15|TRBJ1-3
CASSFRPGAGNTIYF
TGTGCCAGCAGTTTTCGGCCGGGGGCTGGAAACACCATATATTTT
>medium-sized|TRBV3-1/TRBV3-2|TRBD1|14|TRBJ1-1
CASKLGQAGTEAFF
TGTGCCAGCAAATTAGGACAGGCGGGCACTGAAGCTTTCTTT
>-|TRBV2|TRBD1|18|TRBJ1-2
CASTDPGTGRRANYGYTF
TGTGCCAGCACCGACCCGGGGACAGGGAGACGGGCTAACTATGGCTACACCTTC
>-|TRBV6-5|-|15|TRBJ1-2
CASSSHSSGVLGYTF
TGTGCCAGCAGTTCCCACTCGTCCGGGGTGCTCGGCTACACCTTC
>-|TRBV19|-|16|TRBJ1-3
CASSTGRRQLWNTIYF
TGTGCCAGTAGTACTGGTCGAAGACAGCTTTGGAACACCATATATTTT
>-|TRBV5-4|-|12|TRBJ1-1
CASSLDVSEAFF
TGTGCCAGCAGCTTGGACGTGAGTGAAGCTTTCTTT
>-|TRBV12-3/TRBV12-4|-|12|TRBJ1-6
CASSFRLSPLHF
TGTGCCAGCAGCTTCAGGCTTTCACCCCTCCACTTT
>few|TRBV2|-|15|TRBJ1-3
CASSYGTPGGNTIYF
TGTGCCAGCAGTTACGGGACACCGGGCGGAAACACCATATATTTT
>-|TRBV9|-|14|TRBJ2-7
CASSEPGTFSEQYF
TGTGCCAGCAGCGAACCCGGGACTTTTTCCGAGCAGTACTTC
>-|TRBV10-1|-|17|TRBJ2-5
CASSDLSGRQYQETQYF
TGCGCCAGCAGTGATCTTTCAGGGAGGCAGTACCAAGAGACCCAGTACTTC
>once|TRBV11-2|-|16|TRBJ1-4
CASSTTSTVLYEKLFF
TGTGCCAGCAGCACAACCTCGACAGTACTGTATGAAAAACTGTTTTTT
>-|TRBV18|-|14|TRBJ2-7
CASSPPQSSYEQYF
TGTGCCAGCTCACCCCCACAGAGCTCCTACGAGCAGTACTTC
>-|TRBV19|TRBD2|16|TRBJ2-7
CASSTEGLAKTYEQYF
TGTGCCAGTAGTACCGAGGGACTAGCGAAAACCTACGAGCAGTACTTC
>-|TRBV18|TRBD1|16|TRBJ1-6
CASSPGQGASNSPLHF
TGTGCCAGCTCTCCGGGACAGGGGGCGAGTAATTCACCCCTCCACTTT
>-|TRBV12-3/TRBV12-4|-|11|TRBJ1-1
CASRHRSEAFF
TGTGCCAGCAGACATCGCTCTGAAGCTTTCTTT
>-|TRBV11-2|-|12|TRBJ2-7
CASSKTGTREYF
TGTGCCAGCAGCAAGACGGGGACAAGGGAGTACTTC
>-|TRBV4-3|-|16|TRBJ1-5
CASSQERQTSNQPQHF
TGCGCCAGCAGCCAAGAGAGGCAGACCAGCAATCAGCCCCAGCATTTT
>-|TRBV5-5|TRBD1|15|TRBJ2-3
CASSLTGGAWNTQYF
TGTGCCAGCAGCCTGACAGGGGGCGCTTGGAATACGCAGTATTTT
>-|TRBV18|-|14|TRBJ2-7
CASSLAPGAYEQYF
TGTGCCAGCTCCCTGGCCCCCGGGGCCTACGAGCAGTACTTC
>-|TRBV7-2|TRBD2|10|TRBJ2-5
CASGRETQYF
TGTGCCTCCGGGAGGGAGACCCAGTACTTC
>-|TRBV20-1|-|14|TRBJ2-2
CSARGGLSTGELFF
TGCAGTGCTCGTGGCGGCTTGAGCACCGGGGAGCTGTTTTTT
>-|TRBV6-2/TRBV6-3|-|15|TRBJ1-1
CASSLGGVANTEAFF
TGTGCCAGCAGTCTCGGTGGAGTCGCGAACACTGAAGCTTTCTTT
>-|TRBV4-3|-|14|TRBJ2-3
CASSQEGGPHTQYF
TGCGCCAGCAGCCAAGAAGGAGGCCCACATACGCAGTATTTT
>few|TRBV30|TRBD1|16|TRBJ2-7
CAWRWGPGQGNYEQYF
TGTGCCTGGAGGTGGGGCCCGGGACAGGGGAACTACGAGCAGTACTTC
>-|TRBV24-1|-|17|TRBJ2-6
CATSVLGLAPGANVLTF
TGTGCCACCAGTGTATTAGGACTCGCCCCTGGGGCCAACGTCCTGACTTTC
>once|TRBV18|-|16|TRBJ1-5
CASSPTDTGSWGPQHF
TGTGCCAGCTCTCCGACCGATACAGGGTCTTGGGGTCCCCAGCATTTT
>-|TRBV7-9|TRBD2|15|TRBJ2-1
CASSLGLATYNEQFF
TGTGCCAGCAGCTTGGGACTAGCCACCTACAATGAGCAGTTCTTC
>few|TRBV5-4|TRBD2|15|TRBJ2-5
CASSLSGGSMETQYF
TGTGCCAGCAGCTTGAGCGGGGGTAGCATGGAGACCCAGTACTTC
>once|TRBV2|-|13|TRBJ1-2
CATRPDTDYGYTF
TGTGCCACCCGTCCCGACACAGACTATGGCTACACCTTC
>-|TRBV12-5|TRBD1|14|TRBJ2-7
CASGPGQGGHEQYF
TGTGCTAGTGGGCCGGGACAGGGGGGCCACGAGCAGTACTTC
>-|TRBV5-5|-|14|TRBJ1-3
CASSLSGAGNTIYF
TGTGCCAGCAGCTTGTCAGGGGCTGGAAACACCATATATTTT
>-|TRBV30|TRBD2|15|TRBJ2-5
CAWSWSGGAYKTQYF
TGTGCCTGGAGTTGGTCGGGGGGGGCCTATAAGACCCAGTACTTC
>-|TRBV7-2|TRBD1|15|TRBJ1-2
CASSPRTGNGPGYTF
TGTGCCAGCAGCCCCCGGACAGGGAATGGCCCTGGCTACACCTTC
>-|TRBV6-5|TRBD1|15|TRBJ2-3
CASSYSVRGTDTQYF
TGTGCCAGCAGTTACTCGGTCAGGGGGACAGATACGCAGTATTTT
>-|TRBV7-2|-|12|TRBJ1-2
CASRMGGEGYTF
TGTGCCAGCAGGATGGGGGGGGAAGGCTACACCTTC
>-|TRBV9|TRBD1|17|TRBJ1-2
CASIQTGTGGSGYGYTF
TGTGCCAGCATCCAGACCGGGACAGGGGGCTCTGGCTATGGCTACACCTTC
>-|TRBV3-1/TRBV3-2|TRBD2|19|TRBJ2-6
CASSQEIASGGSGANVLTF
TGTGCCAGCAGCCAAGAAATCGCTAGCGGGGGCTCTGGGGCCAACGTCCTGACTTTC
>-|TRBV5-1|-|13|TRBJ1-1
CASSLEGETEAFF
TGCGCCAGCAGCTTAGAGGGGGAAACTGAAGCTTTCTTT
>-|TRBV2|-|14|TRBJ1-5
CASNPDGGQPPQHF
TGTGCCAGCAACCCGGACGGCGGACAACCGCCCCAGCATTTT
>once|TRBV7-7|TRBD1|15|TRBJ2-3
CASSLEGGPTDTQYF
TGTGCCAGCAGCTTAGAAGGGGGCCCCACAGATACGCAGTATTTT
>-|TRBV6-5|-|13|TRBJ1-2
CASNPAGFYGYTF
TGTGCCAGCAATCCTGCAGGATTCTATGGCTACACCTTC
>-|TRBV19|-|14|TRBJ2-2
CASSTYRNTGELFF
TGTGCCAGTAGTACATACAGGAACACCGGGGAGCTGTTTTTT
>-|TRBV12-3/TRBV12-4|-|13|TRBJ2-7
CASSLGLAPEQYF
TGTGCCAGCAGTTTAGGGCTAGCCCCCGAGCAGTACTTC
>-|TRBV29-1|-|16|TRBJ2-3
CSVEGTDRGGTDTQYF
TGCAGCGTTGAGGGGACTGACAGGGGAGGGACAGATACGCAGTATTTT
>-|TRBV5-4|-|14|TRBJ1-1
CASSLGRGNTEAFF
TGTGCCAGCAGCTTGGGAAGGGGAAACACTGAAGCTTTCTTT
>-|TRBV4-3|TRBD2|17|TRBJ2-3
CASSAGTSASSTDTQYF
TGCGCCAGCAGCGCCGGGACTAGCGCATCTAGCACAGATACGCAGTATTTT
>-|TRBV7-2|TRBD1|15|TRBJ1-6
CASIVTGGGNSPLHF
TGTGCCAGCATCGTGACAGGGGGCGGTAATTCACCCCTCCACTTT
>few|TRBV7-8|-|13|TRBJ2-2
CASSLELAGELFF
TGTGCCAGCAGCTTAGAGCTGGCCGGGGAGCTGTTTTTT
>once|TRBV3-1/TRBV3-2|-|13|TRBJ1-4
CASSQGTLEKLFF
TGTGCCAGCAGCCAAGGGACATTAGAAAAACTGTTTTTT
>-|TRBV4-3|-|20|TRBJ2-1
CASSQEISLSQARRDNEQFF
TGCGCCAGCAGCCAAGAGATCTCCCTTTCTCAGGCTAGGAGGGACAATGAGCAGTTCTTC
>-|TRBV7-9|TRBD2|15|TRBJ2-1
CASSLMSGGRDEQFF
TGTGCCAGCAGCTTAATGTCCGGGGGGAGGGATGAGCAGTTCTTC
>-|TRBV7-9|TRBD1|14|TRBJ1-4
CASSFGGGGEKLFF
TGTGCCAGCAGCTTCGGAGGGGGCGGTGAAAAACTGTTTTTT